These 4 T cell receptor beta chains were all obtained from the same sample, sequenced in a study of shared clonotypes between healthy human individuals. The assay was immunoSEQ multiplex PCR, and TCRdb's table has in-frame clones only and misses some. The table records around 750,000 clones, 74% of them present only once. Sequencing was performed on memory CD4+ T cells sorted from blood. Subset of the sample: CD45RA-negative fraction. These receptors were collected from a young woman in good health.

This clone was detected once. The V and J genes are TRBV2 and TRBJ1-1; 7 bases line up with TRBD1. Germline lookup yields CDR1 SNHLY and CDR2 FYNNEI. This CDR3 is 10 amino acids long. V was clipped by 8 bases and J by 7 bases; unmatched bases: 1. The CDR3 loop reads CASGTDEAFF. The DNA for the CDR3 is TGTGCCAGCGGGACAGATGAAGCTTTCTTT. Complete variable domain (other parts from reference TRBV2 and TRBJ1-1): EPEVTQTPSHQVTQMGQEVILRCVPISNHLYFYWYRQILGQKVEFLVSFYNNEISEKSEIFDDQFSVERPDGSNFTLKIRSTKLEDSAMYFCASGTDEAFFGQGTRLTVV.

This chain connects TRBV7-2 to TRBJ2-3; D is unresolved. V lost 4 bases, J lost 0 bases, and 20 bases lay in between. The CDR3 length is 18 residues. Per the germline V gene, CDR1 is SGHTA and CDR2 is FQGNSA. The CDR3, as DNA: TGTGCCAGCAGCTCATCCCCCCTCTTTTTGGGTAGCACAGATACGCAGTATTTT. It translates to CASSSSPLFLGSTDTQYF.

This clone was recorded only once. The chain carries TRBV29-1 and TRBJ2-3; 8 nucleotides agree with TRBD1. With V trimmed by 6 bases and J by 0 bases, 2 bases remained unmatched. Germline CDR1 reads SQVTM; CDR2 reads ANQGSEA. The CDR3 sequence is 13 residues long. DNA of the CDR3: TGCAGCGTGGACAGGGAAAGCACAGATACGCAGTATTTT. Amino acid sequence: CSVDRESTDTQYF.

This clone was detected only a few times. This chain links TRBV6-1 with TRBJ2-5, with D possibly being TRBD2 (6 bases). Germline values: CDR1 MNHNS, CDR2 SASEGT. This CDR3 contains 15 residues. The V and J ends lost 3 bases and 9 bases respectively, with 20 bases between them. CDR3 amino acids: CASSDTGEGKGAQYF. DNA of the CDR3: TGTGCCAGCAGTGACACGGGAGAGGGGAAAGGGGCCCAGTACTTC.